A single sample is the source of the 8 T cell receptor beta chains below, sequenced in a study of T cell repertoires in cytomegalovirus infection (dated by TCRdb to about 2019). The sequencing machine was an Illumina HiSeq 1500. In TCRdb, the public reads were trimmed at Q25 with fastp and aligned with MiXCR, with productive beta chains retained. CDR3 protein duplicates are merged, each entry listing the most common genes and DNA. This sample holds about 27,000 distinct CDR3 sequences; over 15% were observed only once. The ten largest clones represent roughly 80% of the sample. This specimen's treatment or condition label, interpreted: in vitro stimulation with specific CMV peptide epitopes to enrich CMV-specific T cells. These receptors are not linked to any known antigen. The input for sequencing was CD8+ T cells from cultured PBMCs, taken from culture after CMV antigen stimulation. The receptor set was obtained from a human donor in good health (CMV status not recorded). Some clones in this sample may be carry-over from other donors' samples.

This clonotype turned up a few times. The gene calls are TRBV27 and TRBJ2-3; D is unresolved. Germline loops: CDR1 MNHEY, CDR2 SMNVEV (reference sequence). The CDR3 contains 11 residues. The ends were cut back, 8 bases at V and 5 bases at J, with 8 bases in the middle. CDR3 loop: CASYLGDTQYF. The CDR3 DNA sequence: TGTGCCAGCTACCTGGGAGATACGCAGTATTTT.

This clonotype was seen a few times. V gene TRBV6-7 combines with J gene TRBJ1-1; D gene ambiguous. TRBV6-7 is treated as an ORF (open reading frame) with a function not yet certain. V lost 0 bases and J 2 bases, leaving 10 bases between the germline ends. The CDR3 sequence is 15 residues long. DNA for the CDR3: TGTGCCAGCAGTTACTCCCGACCCGAAAACACTGAAGCTTTCTTT. The encoded protein is CASSYSRPENTEAFF.

The V and J genes are TRBV7-6 and TRBJ1-1; TRBD1 aligns across 7 bases. CDR1 and CDR2 (germline): SGHVS, FNYEAQ. The CDR3 loop spans 13 amino acids. With V trimmed by 6 bases and J by 8 bases, 9 bases remained unmatched. In nucleotides, the CDR3 is TGTGCCAGCAGTTCCGGACAGGTCACCGAAGCTTTCTTT. Amino acids: CASSSGQVTEAFF.

The chain is built from TRBV24-1 and TRBJ2-1; 7 bases are a match to TRBD2. The trim removed 9 bases at V and 10 bases at J, leaving 11 bases unmatched. The CDR3 loop spans 13 amino acids. CDR1 and CDR2 (germline): KGHDR, SFDVKD. The CDR3 DNA reads as TGTGCCACCGGTCGGCGTGGGCGGGGGGAGCAGTTCTTC. Its protein product is CATGRRGRGEQFF.

The rearrangement uses TRBV12-3 or TRBV12-4 and TRBJ2-5, with 15 nucleotides matching TRBD2. V was pared by 6 bases and J by 4 bases, with 12 bases of the junction left unmatched. This CDR3 is 18 amino acids long. The CDR3 DNA sequence: TGTGCCAGCAGCTCCCCCATTGGACTAGCGGGGGGGCGAGAGACCCAGTACTTC. Translation gives CASSSPIGLAGGRETQYF.

The sample holds a few counts of this clonotype. The chain joins TRBV7-9 to TRBJ1-5; D is uncertain. CDR3 size: 15 residues. CDR1 SEHNR and CDR2 FQNEAQ come from the germline V gene (reference sequence). Trimming removed 7 bases at V and 4 bases at J, with 17 bases between. The CDR3 protein is CASTDAGEANQPQHF. CDR3 coding DNA: TGTGCCAGCACCGACGCCGGGGAGGCAAATCAGCCCCAGCATTTT.

The chain is built from TRBV3-1 and TRBJ1-1; 10 nucleotides match TRBD1. The CDR3 contains 13 residues. In germline, CDR1 is LGHDT, CDR2 YNNKEL (reference sequence). The V gene end was trimmed by 4 bases and the J gene end by 4 bases; junction bases not matched to a gene: 0. The CDR3: CASSRQGATEAFF. The CDR3 region has the DNA TGTGCCAGCAGCCGACAGGGGGCCACTGAAGCTTTCTTT.

The chain recombines TRBV19 with TRBJ2-1; D possibly uses TRBD1 or TRBD2 (5 bases each). V was cut by 3 bases and J by 10 bases, with 10 bases left in between. The CDR3 length is 12 residues. From germline, CDR1 is LNHDA and CDR2 SQIVND (reference sequence). The CDR3 here is CASSIPGLEQFF. For the CDR3, the DNA is TGTGCCAGTAGTATTCCGGGGCTCGAGCAGTTCTTC.